The rows below give T cell receptor beta chains drawn from one sample of a study of cytomegalovirus exposure and HLA in healthy donors. Measured with immunoSEQ multiplex PCR; TCRdb has only the in-frame clones, and not every one. Across about 160,000 clones, the top ten clones capture approximately 2% of the sample. Input material: PBMCs. Source of these receptors: a man aged 30-40 years in good health and CMV-seronegative. Each CDR3 is given with its conserved first and last residue. A D gene is named only where the DNA matches it firmly.

v_gene,j_gene,d_gene,len,CDR3aa,CDR3nt
TRBV25-1,TRBJ1-1,TRBD1,15,CASSKLGQGNTEAFF,TGTGCCAGCAGTAAATTGGGACAGGGGAACACTGAAGCTTTCTTT
TRBV30,TRBJ2-2,TRBD1,15,CASDLGTGTTGELFF,TGTGCCTCGGATTTAGGGACAGGGACCACCGGGGAGCTGTTTTTT
TRBV28,TRBJ2-4,-,15,CASSSTGAAKNIQYF,TGTGCCAGCAGTTCAACAGGTGCGGCCAAAAACATTCAGTACTTC
TRBV9,TRBJ2-5,TRBD2,17,CASSEGLAGRASETQYF,TGTGCCAGCAGCGAGGGACTAGCGGGACGGGCCTCAGAGACCCAGTACTTC
TRBV20-1,TRBJ1-1,-,11,CSASYTAEAFF,TGCAGTGCTAGTTACACAGCTGAAGCTTTCTTT
TRBV6-5,TRBJ1-4,-,15,CASRSDMATNEKLFF,TGTGCCAGCAGAAGCGATATGGCAACTAATGAAAAACTGTTTTTT
TRBV19,TRBJ1-2,TRBD1,11,CAGRQGHGYTF,TGTGCCGGGAGACAGGGGCATGGCTACACCTTC
TRBV9,TRBJ2-5,-,15,CASSVGGTRQETQYF,TGTGCCAGCAGCGTAGGAGGAACTAGGCAAGAGACCCAGTACTTC
TRBV30,TRBJ2-7,TRBD2,23,CAWSANPRSPGTSGRVPSYEQYF,TGTGCCTGGAGTGCCAACCCCCGATCTCCCGGGACTAGCGGGAGGGTTCCCTCCTACGAGCAGTACTTC
TRBV18,TRBJ2-1,-,16,CASSRGASGLRNEQFF,TGTGCCAGCTCACGGGGGGCTAGCGGATTACGCAATGAGCAGTTCTTC
TRBV19,TRBJ2-7,-,15,CATRQSVQSSYEQYF,TGTGCCACCCGTCAGAGCGTCCAATCCTCCTACGAGCAGTACTTC
TRBV27,TRBJ1-2,-,14,CASSLIGGQYGYTF,TGTGCCAGCAGTTTAATCGGGGGGCAATATGGCTACACCTTC
TRBV27,TRBJ1-4,-,15,CASSLLQGLNEKLFF,TGTGCCAGCAGTTTATTACAGGGCCTTAATGAAAAACTGTTTTTT
TRBV19,TRBJ2-7,-,14,CASSIRQGRNEQYF,TGTGCCAGTAGTATAAGGCAGGGGCGCAACGAGCAGTACTTC
TRBV5-6,TRBJ1-1,-,13,CASSRQTNTEAFF,TGTGCCAGCAGCCGACAGACGAACACTGAAGCTTTCTTT
TRBV2,TRBJ1-2,TRBD1,15,CASSRDSKANYGYTF,TGTGCCAGCAGCCGGGACAGTAAAGCTAACTATGGCTACACCTTC
TRBV11-3,TRBJ2-2,-,17,CASTKKEGSIGTGELFF,TGTGCCAGCACAAAGAAGGAGGGTTCTATTGGGACCGGGGAGCTGTTTTTT
TRBV29-1,TRBJ2-1,TRBD2,14,CSAAPSGSFNEQFF,TGCAGCGCCGCCCCCAGCGGGAGTTTCAATGAGCAGTTCTTC
TRBV7-6,TRBJ2-7,-,12,CASSSRAHEQYF,TGTGCCAGCAGCTCTAGAGCACACGAGCAGTACTTC
TRBV10-3,TRBJ2-2,-,13,CAISDREGGELFF,TGTGCCATCAGTGACAGGGAAGGCGGGGAGCTGTTTTTT
TRBV14,TRBJ2-7,TRBD1,15,CASSQRDRWGYEQYF,TGTGCCAGCAGCCAAAGGGACAGGTGGGGATACGAGCAGTACTTC
TRBV4-2,TRBJ2-3,-,17,CASSQDGNGRQGDTQYF,TGTGCCAGCAGCCAAGACGGGAACGGGAGACAAGGAGATACGCAGTATTTT
TRBV27,TRBJ2-2,-,16,CASFTRGRANTGELFF,TGTGCCAGCTTTACCCGAGGCAGGGCGAACACCGGGGAGCTGTTTTTT
TRBV7-2,TRBJ2-3,-,17,CASTRPGIAPSTDTQYF,TGTGCCAGCACCCGCCCGGGGATAGCCCCTAGCACAGATACGCAGTATTTT
TRBV5-4,TRBJ2-1,TRBD1,15,CASSSRDRAYNEQFF,TGTGCCAGCAGCTCCCGGGACAGGGCCTACAATGAGCAGTTCTTC
TRBV7-9,TRBJ1-1,-,15,CASSLGGGRNTEAFF,TGTGCCAGCAGCTTAGGTGGGGGCAGGAACACTGAAGCTTTCTTT
TRBV4-2,TRBJ2-2,TRBD2,18,CASSQGGGRAYNTGELFF,TGTGCCAGCAGCCAAGGTGGCGGGAGGGCCTATAACACCGGGGAGCTGTTTTTT
TRBV7-2,TRBJ2-1,-,14,CASSLEQVNNEQFF,TGTGCCAGCAGCTTAGAACAGGTGAACAATGAGCAGTTCTTC
TRBV28,TRBJ1-5,-,13,CASSLARAQPQHF,TGTGCCAGCAGCCTGGCCAGGGCGCAGCCCCAGCATTTT
TRBV5-1,TRBJ2-3,-,15,CASSLGGGNTDTQYF,TGCGCCAGCAGCTTGGGAGGAGGGAACACGGATACGCAGTATTTT
TRBV20-1,TRBJ1-2,-,11,CSARLSGGYTF,TGCAGTGCTAGGTTATCCGGGGGCTACACCTTC
TRBV28,TRBJ2-3,TRBD1,14,CASRPGTGTDTQYF,TGTGCCAGCAGACCCGGGACAGGGACAGATACGCAGTATTTT
TRBV15,TRBJ2-2,-,15,CATSRDGGATGELFF,TGTGCCACCAGCAGAGATGGGGGGGCCACCGGGGAGCTGTTTTTT
TRBV7-9,TRBJ1-5,TRBD1,17,CASSSYGTGGSNQPQHF,TGTGCCAGCAGCTCGTACGGGACAGGGGGAAGCAATCAGCCCCAGCATTTT
TRBV29-1,TRBJ1-1,-,12,CSVGYGRGEAFF,TGCAGCGTTGGTTACGGCCGAGGGGAAGCTTTCTTT
TRBV12-5,TRBJ1-5,-,14,CASGPRDTDQPQHF,TGTGCTAGTGGTCCCCGGGACACTGATCAGCCCCAGCATTTT
TRBV19,TRBJ2-2,-,15,CASSPFSGNTGELFF,TGTGCCAGTAGTCCATTTAGCGGGAACACCGGGGAGCTGTTTTTT
TRBV29-1,TRBJ1-1,TRBD1,13,CSVEGIGQVSAFF,TGCAGCGTTGAGGGGATAGGACAGGTTTCAGCTTTCTTT
TRBV28,TRBJ2-7,TRBD1,15,CASSSTGTGTYEQYF,TGTGCCAGCAGTTCCACCGGGACAGGGACATACGAGCAGTACTTC
TRBV14,TRBJ1-1,-,17,CASSLTNSLIENTEAFF,TGTGCCAGCAGCCTGACAAATTCCCTTATTGAGAACACTGAAGCTTTCTTT
TRBV19,TRBJ2-6,-,12,CATISGANVLTF,TGTGCCACTATCTCTGGGGCCAACGTCCTGACTTTC
TRBV29-1,TRBJ2-7,-,13,CSVEDRRDYEQYF,TGCAGCGTTGAAGATCGCCGGGACTACGAGCAGTACTTC
TRBV18,TRBJ2-1,TRBD2,15,CASSPPGLAENEQFF,TGTGCCAGCTCACCGCCGGGACTAGCGGAAAATGAGCAGTTCTTC
TRBV7-2,TRBJ2-7,TRBD1,15,CASSLEGQGAYEQYF,TGTGCCAGCAGCTTGGAAGGACAGGGGGCCTACGAGCAGTACTTC
TRBV5-4,TRBJ1-4,-,15,CASSLAAGVQEKLFF,TGTGCCAGCAGCTTGGCAGCGGGGGTTCAGGAAAAACTGTTTTTT
TRBV2,TRBJ2-3,TRBD1,15,CASTRTGLITDTQYF,TGTGCCAGCACTAGGACAGGCCTTATCACAGATACGCAGTATTTT
TRBV2,TRBJ1-3,-,13,CASSQSSGNTIYF,TGTGCCAGCAGTCAGTCCTCTGGAAACACCATATATTTT
TRBV28,TRBJ1-5,-,15,CASSWVAGRLQPQHF,TGTGCCAGCAGTTGGGTTGCGGGGCGCCTTCAGCCCCAGCATTTT
TRBV19,TRBJ1-1,-,13,CASRSTPVTEAFF,TGTGCCAGTAGATCTACTCCGGTCACTGAAGCTTTCTTT
TRBV18,TRBJ1-1,-,15,CASSPLGQSVPEAFF,TGTGCCAGCTCACCGCTCGGACAGAGCGTGCCTGAAGCTTTCTTT
TRBV11-3,TRBJ2-2,-,18,CASSRSRWEAANTGELFF,TGTGCCAGCAGCAGGTCCAGGTGGGAGGCCGCGAACACCGGGGAGCTGTTTTTT
TRBV6-4,TRBJ2-1,TRBD1,15,CASSVGTGVFNEQFF,TGTGCCAGCAGTGTGGGGACAGGGGTTTTCAATGAGCAGTTCTTC
TRBV4-2,TRBJ1-2,-,15,CASSPRPGGGDGYTF,TGTGCCAGCAGCCCTCGGCCGGGCGGAGGCGATGGCTACACCTTC
TRBV29-1,TRBJ1-1,-,13,CSAQGFWNTEAFF,TGCAGCGCTCAGGGGTTCTGGAACACTGAAGCTTTCTTT
TRBV19,TRBJ1-4,TRBD1,13,CASRGQGHEKLFF,TGTGCCAGTAGGGGACAGGGACATGAAAAACTGTTTTTT
TRBV11-2,TRBJ2-1,-,15,CASSLQGEADNEQFF,TGTGCCAGCAGCCTCCAGGGGGAGGCGGACAATGAGCAGTTCTTC
TRBV18,TRBJ2-7,-,14,CASSPWGANYEQYF,TGTGCCAGCTCACCCTGGGGAGCTAACTACGAGCAGTACTTC